This T cell receptor beta chain was obtained from a study of PD-1 blockade in classical Hodgkin lymphoma. In every patient, relapse followed autologous stem cell transplantation, while exposure to brentuximab vedotin differed. The data were produced by immunoSEQ multiplex PCR, yet TCRdb's version contains in-frame clones alone and is incomplete. The table shows 35,000 to 50,000 clones, with 65% to 80% occurring only once. Germline CDR1 reads KGHSH; CDR2 reads LQKENI. The CDR3 runs 15 residues. Trimming left V 5 bases short and J 8 bases short, with 18 bases between. The sample here was peripheral blood mononuclear cells (PBMCs), taken at baseline. This chain connects TRBV18 to TRBJ2-2; D assignment may be TRBD1 or TRBD2 (5 bases each). The TCR sequence derives from a human donor with classical Hodgkin lymphoma. CDR3 DNA sequence: TGTGCCAGCTCATCCCCGGGGCGCAAGTTTGGGGAGCTGTTTTTT. Protein product: CASSSPGRKFGELFF.